Sequencing of this T cell receptor beta chain was carried out in a study of technical replicates of blood from a few donors. CDR1 and CDR2 from the germline V gene are SGHRS and YFSETQ. V was trimmed by 5 bases and J by 5 bases, leaving 19 bases between them. The CDR3 is made up of 15 amino acids. Clones were sequenced by immunoSEQ multiplex PCR, and TCRdb holds only the in-frame ones, with some missing. The sample carries tens of thousands of clones, roughly 94% recorded once. The chain combines TRBV5-1 with TRBJ2-5, with D tentatively TRBD2 (7 bases). This clonotype originated in a human donor in good health. Material for sequencing was T cells isolated from PBMCs. The CDR3 coding sequence is TGCGCCAGCAGTAGGGCTAGCGGACAGTGGGAGACCCAGTACTTC. Translation gives CASSRASGQWETQYF.